This TCR beta chain derives from a study of CD4 T cells in relation to SARS-CoV-2 and coronaviruses. Whole-study context: The HLA restriction of the shared crossreactive spike epitopes was mapped. Study-wide points: This crossreactivity analysis covered spike protein alone, no other viral proteins.

Germline V lookup: CDR1 SQVTM, CDR2 ANQGSEA. CDR3 length: 14 amino acids. The junction had 7 bases not matched to a gene; V was cut back by 6 bases and J by 3 bases. Of note for this clone: Antigen unknown.

Before the COVID-19 pandemic, during about 2011-2019, CD4+ T cells were taken from unexposed donors. Naive and memory CD4+ T cells were separated from cryopreserved PBMCs. Naive and memory CD4+ T cell DNA was deep-sequenced without culture. Repertoires were generated with immunoSEQ multiplex PCR, while TCRdb's copy carries only in-frame clones and drops some. Found here are under 70,000 clones, roughly 85% of them singletons; the top ten hold around 1.3%. V gene TRBV29-1 combines with J gene TRBJ2-3; TRBD2 matches at 9 bases. The TCR comes from a human donor in good health. The sequencing sample was made of memory CD4+ T cells from PBMCs. The CDR3 sequence is CSVEPSGMTDTQYF. DNA of the CDR3: TGCAGCGTCGAGCCTAGCGGGATGACAGATACGCAGTATTTT.